The 21 T cell receptor beta chains in this list originate from one sample, sequenced in a study of T cell changes during pregnancy in multiple sclerosis. The method was immunoSEQ multiplex PCR; TCRdb's version includes in-frame clones alone and lacks a portion of them. The sample yields tens of thousands of clones, about 92% seen once. The source was CD4+ T cells from peripheral blood mononuclear cells, collected in the third trimester of pregnancy. The source of these receptors is a female donor with multiple sclerosis, enrolled in a pregnancy study.

This chain links TRBV21-1 with TRBJ2-7; the table gives TRBD2 as D, unverified against the DNA. TRBV21-1 is flagged as a pseudogene. The CDR3 length is 14 residues. CDR3 residues: CASSKARDSYEQYF. CDR3 DNA sequence: TGTGCCAGCAGCAAAGCACGAGACTCCTACGAGCAGTACTTC.

V and J are TRBV18 and TRBJ2-7; weak D call: TRBD2 (5 bases). Germline V CDR1 and CDR2: KGHSH, LQKENI. The germline V and J ends were trimmed by 2 bases and 0 bases, with 17 bases remaining between them. The CDR3 is 17 residues long. CDR3 bases: TGTGCCAGCTCACCAGGCCCGAGACTACCTAACTCCTACGAGCAGTACTTC. It yields the protein CASSPGPRLPNSYEQYF.

V usage is TRBV30 and J usage is TRBJ2-3, with D possibly matching TRBD1 (5 bases). The ends were cut back, 0 bases at V and 5 bases at J, with 24 bases in the middle. CDR1 and CDR2 from the germline V gene are GTSNPN and SVGIG (reference sequence). The CDR3 runs to 18 residues. CDR3 DNA: TGTGCCTGGAGTGTACAGGTAAGGACACTGTTTAGCCTAGATACGCAGTATTTT. It translates to CAWSVQVRTLFSLDTQYF.

Written as DNA, the CDR3 is TGTGCCAGCAGCGGAGGGTCAAGATATGGCTACACCTTC. Its protein product is CASSGGSRYGYTF. The J gene is TRBJ1-2, the V gene TRBV7-6; D is uncertain. There are 13 residues in the CDR3. V lost 5 bases, J lost 5 bases, and 12 bases lay in between. The germline CDR1 and CDR2 sequences are SGHVS and FNYEAQ.

The chain uses TRBV7-2 and TRBJ2-1, with D hard to call. Looked up from germline, CDR1 is SGHTA and CDR2 is FQGNSA. V lost 1 base and J 4 bases, leaving 5 bases between the germline ends. The CDR3 length is 13 residues. The CDR3 sequence: CASSLGTYNEQFF. CDR3 DNA sequence: TGTGCCAGCAGCTTAGGCACTTACAATGAGCAGTTCTTC.

This clone was counted a single time. The chain has TRBV5-4 and TRBJ2-1; TRBD2 agrees at 7 bases. The CDR3 loop spans 15 amino acids. Germline V gene data show CDR1 as SGHNT and CDR2 as YYREEE (reference sequence). V was clipped by 4 bases and J by 3 bases; unmatched bases: 7. Here the CDR3 DNA reads TGTGCCAGCAGCCTCCCCGGCGGGAGCTACAATGAGCAGTTCTTC. Translated, it gives CASSLPGGSYNEQFF. Full variable domain (rest looked up from reference TRBV5-4 and TRBJ2-1): ETGVTQSPTHLIKTRGQQVTLRCSSQSGHNTVSWYQQALGQGPQFIFQYYREEENGRGNFPPRFSGLQFPNYSSELNVNALELDDSALYLCASSLPGGSYNEQFFGPGTRLTVL.

This chain joins TRBV30 and TRBJ1-3; D is undetermined. V lost 1 base and J 8 bases, leaving 9 bases between the germline ends. Germline-derived CDR1 and CDR2 are GTSNPN and SVGIG (reference sequence). The CDR3 loop spans 12 amino acids. The CDR3 coding sequence is TGTGCCTGGAGTGGACGGAGAGACACCATATATTTT. This codes for CAWSGRRDTIYF. Full variable domain (missing parts from reference TRBV30 and TRBJ1-3): SQTIHQWPATLVQPVGSPLSLECTVEGTSNPNLYWYRQAAGRGLQLLFYSVGIGQISSEVPQNLSASRPQDRQFILSSKKLLLSDSGFYLCAWSGRRDTIYFGEGSWLTVV.

V and J are TRBV4-2 and TRBJ2-1; tentative D call: TRBD2 (6 bases). Trimming took 4 bases from V and 6 from J, leaving 13 bases between them. Germline V gene sequence: CDR1 LGHNA, CDR2 YNFKEQ. The CDR3 extends over 14 amino acids. The CDR3: CASSRPGLINEQFF. For the CDR3, the DNA is TGTGCCAGCAGCCGCCCGGGACTGATCAATGAGCAGTTCTTC.

This clone was seen a single time. V usage is TRBV28 and J usage is TRBJ2-7; D may be TRBD1 (5 bases). CDR3 length: 14 amino acids. With 1 base removed from V and 4 bases from J, the gap between germline ends came to 11 bases. CDR1 is MDHEN and CDR2 is SYDVKM in the germline V gene. The CDR3, as DNA: TGTGCCAGCAGTTTATTTGACCAGGGATACGAGCAGTACTTC. It specifies CASSLFDQGYEQYF.

The V call is TRBV6-5, the J call TRBJ2-7; TRBD2 matches 7 bases. Unmatched junction bases numbered 4, after V lost 8 bases and J lost 3 bases. In germline, CDR1 is MNHEY, CDR2 SVGAGI. The CDR3 runs to 12 residues. DNA for the CDR3: TGTGCCAGCGGGAGCGGGAACTACGAGCAGTACTTC. This translates into CASGSGNYEQYF.

The chain has TRBV27 and TRBJ2-7; TRBD1 matches 11 bases. The CDR3 covers 16 residues. The junction had 11 bases not matched to a gene; V was cut back by 4 bases and J by 6 bases. Germline values: CDR1 MNHEY, CDR2 SMNVEV (reference sequence). The DNA for the CDR3 is TGTGCCAGCAGTTGGTTGGGGGGACAGGGGGAAAGCGAGCAGTACTTC. Translating gives CASSWLGGQGESEQYF.

V gene TRBV5-1 combines with J gene TRBJ1-1, with D maybe TRBD1 (5 bases). The V gene lost 0 bases and the J gene lost 4 bases, with 19 bases spanning the gap. The germline V gene encodes CDR1 SGHRS and CDR2 YFSETQ. This CDR3 region has 17 residues. CDR3 residues: CASSLGAGGAWATEAFF. As DNA, the CDR3 is TGCGCCAGCAGCTTGGGGGCGGGCGGGGCGTGGGCCACTGAAGCTTTCTTT.

V gene TRBV6-5 combines with J gene TRBJ2-7; tentatively, D is TRBD2 (7 bases). CDR1 and CDR2 from the germline V gene are MNHEY and SVGAGI. The ends were cut back, 6 bases at V and 2 bases at J, with 17 bases in the middle. The CDR3 is 15 amino acids. The CDR3 DNA is TGTGCCAGCAGCTCGAGGGGGGGCGGCACCTACGAGCAGTACTTC. Its protein is CASSSRGGGTYEQYF.

This sequence joins TRBV7-9 and TRBJ1-4; the D is unclear. Germline-derived CDR1 and CDR2 are SEHNR and FQNEAQ (reference sequence). V was clipped by 0 bases and J by 0 bases, with 5 bases between them. This CDR3 has 15 residues. CDR3 coding DNA: TGTGCCAGCAGCTTAGCGGCTGCAACTAATGAAAAACTGTTTTTT. Amino acids: CASSLAAATNEKLFF.

The chain combines TRBV5-6 with TRBJ2-5; D not resolved. The germline V gene encodes CDR1 SGHDT and CDR2 YYEEEE. The CDR3 spans 12 residues. The V gene lost 0 bases and the J gene lost 4 bases, with 4 bases spanning the gap. CDR3 amino acids: CASSLDRETQYF. CDR3 in DNA: TGTGCCAGCAGCTTGGACAGAGAGACCCAGTACTTC.

This sequence joins TRBV19 and TRBJ2-2, with 9 bases lining up with TRBD1. Trimming removed 3 bases from V and 3 bases from J; junction bases left unmatched: 2. The CDR3 is 15 amino acids. Germline loops: CDR1 LNHDA, CDR2 SQIVND (reference sequence). The CDR3 protein is CASSMGQGDTGELFF. The DNA of the CDR3 is TGTGCCAGTAGTATGGGACAGGGCGACACCGGGGAGCTGTTTTTT.

The chain joins TRBV5-6 to TRBJ2-3; the D gene is possibly TRBD2 (6 bases). Trimming took off 4 bases at V and 2 bases at J, with 8 bases between the two ends. The V gene's germline CDR1 is SGHDT and CDR2 YYEEEE. CDR3 size: 13 residues. This chain's CDR3 is CASSRDFTDTQYF. Here the CDR3 DNA reads TGTGCCAGCAGCCGGGACTTCACAGATACGCAGTATTTT.

The chain combines TRBV7-3 with TRBJ1-2; D ambiguous. This CDR3 is built from 16 residues. Germline V CDR1 and CDR2: SGHTA, FQGTGA. The V and J ends lost 4 bases and 2 bases respectively, with 17 bases between them. CDR3 DNA: TGTGCCAGCAGCTCCGGTAGGAAGACTAGGAACTATGGCTACACCTTC. It specifies CASSSGRKTRNYGYTF.

The V call is TRBV27, the J call TRBJ1-1; possibly TRBD1 for D (5 bases). This CDR3 has 16 residues. The V gene lost 5 bases and the J gene lost 5 bases, with 21 bases spanning the gap. Germline V lookup: CDR1 MNHEY, CDR2 SMNVEV (reference sequence). The CDR3 DNA reads as TGTGCCAGCAGTCTAAGCCTGCAGGGAAGAGGAACTGAAGCTTTCTTT. Translation gives CASSLSLQGRGTEAFF.

CDR3 sequence (DNA): TGTGCCAGCCGCGGGACAGGCCTTATGAACACTGAAGCTTTCTTT. It specifies CASRGTGLMNTEAFF. The chain links TRBV19 to TRBJ1-1, with TRBD1 matching over 8 bases. Germline CDR1 LNHDA, CDR2 SQIVND (reference sequence). V lost 9 bases, J lost 0 bases, and 9 bases stayed unmatched. The CDR3 is 15 residues long.

The chain employs TRBV5-1 and TRBJ1-1; D perhaps matches TRBD1 (5 bases). This CDR3 spans 14 amino acids. V lost 4 bases and J lost 10, with 20 bases in between. Germline assignment: CDR1 SGHRS and CDR2 YFSETQ. For the CDR3, the DNA is TGCGCCAGCAGCCGGGGACTCACACCGGGAGGAGCTTTCTTT. It translates to CASSRGLTPGGAFF.